This T cell receptor (beta chain) was sequenced during a study of T cell responses to AZD1222 COVID-19 vaccine. V gave up 4 bases and J gave up 8 bases, with 15 bases separating them. Germline V gene lookup returns CDR1 SGHDT and CDR2 YYEEEE. The CDR3 length is 13 residues. Profiling relied on immunoSEQ multiplex PCR, and the TCRdb table lists in-frame clones only, not all of them. This sample has 200,000 or so clones; almost 95% occur once, and the top ten carry 7% to 9.5%. Note on this clone: The target antigen is unknown.

Study observations and caveats: White British ancestry dominated among donors, who included more females, and clonal diversity was possibly underestimated.

The chain is built from TRBV5-6 and TRBJ1-2; unclear D gene. This clonotype originated in an adult in good health. The sequencing here drew on peripheral blood, taken on day 0 of AZD1222 vaccination. Written as DNA, the CDR3 is TGTGCCAGCAGCGACGTCTGGTCCAGCGGCTACACCTTC. Translating it yields CASSDVWSSGYTF. The full variable domain, completed using reference TRBV5-6 and TRBJ1-2, is DAGVTQSPTHLIKTRGQQVTLRCSPKSGHDTVSWYQQALGQGPQFIFQYYEEEERQRGNFPDRFSGHQFPNYSSELNVNALLLGDSALYLCASSDVWSSGYTFGSGTRLTVV.